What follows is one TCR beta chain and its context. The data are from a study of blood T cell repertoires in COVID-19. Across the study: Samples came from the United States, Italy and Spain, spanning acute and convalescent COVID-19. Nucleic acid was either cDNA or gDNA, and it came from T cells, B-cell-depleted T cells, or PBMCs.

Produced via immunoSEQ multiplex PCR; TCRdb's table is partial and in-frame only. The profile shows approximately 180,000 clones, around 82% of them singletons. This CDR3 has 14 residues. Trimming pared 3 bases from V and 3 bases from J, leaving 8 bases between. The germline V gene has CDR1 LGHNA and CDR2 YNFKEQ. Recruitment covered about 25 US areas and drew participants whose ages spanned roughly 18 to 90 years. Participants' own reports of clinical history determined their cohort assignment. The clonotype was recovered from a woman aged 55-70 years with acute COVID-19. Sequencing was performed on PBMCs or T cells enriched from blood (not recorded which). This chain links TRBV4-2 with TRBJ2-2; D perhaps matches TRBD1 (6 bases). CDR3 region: CASSQYRDTGELFF. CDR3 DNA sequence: TGTGCCAGCAGCCAGTACAGGGACACCGGGGAGCTGTTTTTT.